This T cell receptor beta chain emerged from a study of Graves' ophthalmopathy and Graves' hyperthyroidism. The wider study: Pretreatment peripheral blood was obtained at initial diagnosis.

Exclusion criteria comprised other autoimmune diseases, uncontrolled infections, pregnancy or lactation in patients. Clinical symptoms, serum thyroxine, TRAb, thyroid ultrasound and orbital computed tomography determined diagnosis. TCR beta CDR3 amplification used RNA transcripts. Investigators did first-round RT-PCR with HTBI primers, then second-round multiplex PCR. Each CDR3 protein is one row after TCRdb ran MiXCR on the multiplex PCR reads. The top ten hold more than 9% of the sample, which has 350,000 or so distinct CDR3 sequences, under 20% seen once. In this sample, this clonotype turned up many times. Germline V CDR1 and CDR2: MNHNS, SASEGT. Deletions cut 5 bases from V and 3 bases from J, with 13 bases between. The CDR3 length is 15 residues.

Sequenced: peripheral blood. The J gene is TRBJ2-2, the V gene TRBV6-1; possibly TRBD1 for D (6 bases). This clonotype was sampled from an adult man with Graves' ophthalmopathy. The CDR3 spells CASSRGSGYTGELFF. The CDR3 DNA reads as TGTGCCAGCAGTAGGGGGAGCGGTTACACCGGGGAGCTGTTTTTT.